This TCR beta chain was sequenced for a study of T cell repertoires in cytomegalovirus infection. Study-wide background: It was the public TCR beta signatures that indicated both CMV infection and matching HLA type.

Trimming cost V 4 bases and J 1 base, with 16 bases left between them. This CDR3 is built from 17 residues. Germline V gives CDR1 LGHDT, CDR2 YNNKEL (reference sequence). TCRdb re-analysed the reads in MiXCR, keeping a single row per CDR3 protein. This sample has nearly 450,000 distinct CDR3 sequences; approximately 30% occur once, and the top ten carry around 13%. Findings and caveats of the study: Cumulative frequency of public TCR beta families picked out carriers of CMV plus the relevant HLA. Across the ex vivo response, the dominant clonotypes were HLA-C-restricted CMV-specific TCR beta clonotypes.

There are a few counts of this clonotype. The antigen is unknown. The specimen was PBMCs. The receptor was derived from a human donor in good health (CMV status not recorded). Some clones in this sample may be carry-over from other donors' samples. The rearrangement joins TRBV3-1 to TRBJ2-2, with a tentative D call TRBD2 (7 bases). CDR3 DNA sequence: TGTGCCAGCAGCCGAAGGCGGGGGCAGGGGAACACCGGGGAGCTGTTTTTT. Translation: CASSRRRGQGNTGELFF. Combining the CDR3 with reference TRBV3-1 and TRBJ2-2 gives the whole variable domain DTAVSQTPKYLVTQMGNDKSIKCEQNLGHDTMYWYKQDSKKFLKIMFSYNNKELIINETVPNRFSPKSPDKAHLNLHINSLELGDSAVYFCASSRRRGQGNTGELFFGEGSRLTVL.